Listed below are T cell receptor beta chains from one sample, sequenced in a study of OX40 agonist ivuxolimab in advanced cancers. TCRdb's table, derived via immunoSEQ multiplex PCR, lists solely in-frame clones and lacks some. The sample includes some 39,000 clones, around four fifths of them seen just once. The specimen was CD4+ or CD8+ T cells sorted from blood, collected in a trial of the OX40 agonist ivuxolimab. The source is an adult with an advanced solid tumor such as melanoma, head and neck, liver or kidney cancer. CDR3s include the opening cysteine and the closing phenylalanine or tryptophan. Part of the rows lack a size; the others show once, few, many or a class for expanded clones.

clone size: few; V gene: TRBV30; CDR3 length: 12; CDR3 protein: CAWGQSNQPQHF
clone size: NA; V gene: TRBV2; CDR3 length: 11; CDR3 protein: CASDRNEKLFF
clone size: NA; V gene: TRBV28; CDR3 length: 11; CDR3 protein: CASSAWAAAFF
clone size: NA; V gene: TRBV9; CDR3 length: 15; CDR3 protein: CASSPGLSATDTQYF
clone size: NA; V gene: TRBV7-6; CDR3 length: 14; CDR3 protein: CASSPTEDPDTQYF
clone size: NA; V gene: TRBV29-1; CDR3 length: 15; CDR3 protein: CSVGWGQGGNYGYTF
clone size: NA; V gene: TRBV5-6; CDR3 length: 13; CDR3 protein: CASSPDSVGGYTF
clone size: NA; V gene: TRBV5-1; CDR3 length: 18; CDR3 protein: CASSVGPPALMYQETQYF
clone size: NA; V gene: TRBV4-2; CDR3 length: 17; CDR3 protein: CASSQTDRGRSNQPQHF
clone size: NA; V gene: TRBV29-1; CDR3 length: 13; CDR3 protein: CSVESRLLLGAFF
clone size: few; V gene: TRBV4-3; CDR3 length: 17; CDR3 protein: CASSQDLARSSGNTIYF
clone size: NA; V gene: TRBV19; CDR3 length: 16; CDR3 protein: CASSIKDVSSYNEQFF
clone size: NA; V gene: TRBV7-3; CDR3 length: 14; CDR3 protein: CASGNRLGGNEQFF
clone size: NA; V gene: TRBV19; CDR3 length: 16; CDR3 protein: CASSITSGRQVDTQYF
clone size: NA; V gene: TRBV6-5; CDR3 length: 11; CDR3 protein: CASSSDTEAFF
clone size: NA; V gene: TRBV5-4; CDR3 length: 16; CDR3 protein: CASSPEPRGSYNEQFF
clone size: NA; V gene: TRBV2; CDR3 length: 13; CDR3 protein: CASPRVGLYGYTF
clone size: NA; V gene: TRBV5-1; CDR3 length: 14; CDR3 protein: CASSPGQSNQPQHF
clone size: NA; V gene: TRBV19; CDR3 length: 12; CDR3 protein: CASSSGGEKLFF
clone size: NA; V gene: TRBV29-1; CDR3 length: 13; CDR3 protein: CSVVKGGDNEQFF
clone size: NA; V gene: TRBV5-1; CDR3 length: 16; CDR3 protein: CASSLRASGSRDTQYF
clone size: medium-sized; V gene: TRBV4-1; CDR3 length: 15; CDR3 protein: CASSQGQTTNEKLFF
clone size: few; V gene: TRBV5-1; CDR3 length: 14; CDR3 protein: CASSPIGEQETQYF
clone size: NA; V gene: TRBV9; CDR3 length: 15; CDR3 protein: CASSKGGPGANVLTF
clone size: NA; V gene: TRBV18; CDR3 length: 16; CDR3 protein: CASSLRLAGDYNEQFF
clone size: once; V gene: TRBV2; CDR3 length: 14; CDR3 protein: CASSEEGWGSPLHF
clone size: NA; V gene: TRBV7-6; CDR3 length: 16; CDR3 protein: CASSLGPGGEAGELFF
clone size: medium-sized; V gene: TRBV2; CDR3 length: 16; CDR3 protein: CASRPGGGGISTEAFF
clone size: NA; V gene: TRBV10-3; CDR3 length: 14; CDR3 protein: CAISWTSGTDTQYF
clone size: NA; V gene: TRBV5-4; CDR3 length: 15; CDR3 protein: CASSLGGAEGSEQFF
clone size: NA; V gene: TRBV29-1; CDR3 length: 14; CDR3 protein: CSVGLAGVQETQYF
clone size: NA; V gene: TRBV28; CDR3 length: 12; CDR3 protein: CASRGSPGGWHF
clone size: NA; V gene: TRBV23-1; CDR3 length: 14; CDR3 protein: CASSQSGARNTIYF
clone size: few; V gene: TRBV6-4; CDR3 length: 15; CDR3 protein: CASTQKKDLNTEAFF
clone size: NA; V gene: TRBV10-1; CDR3 length: 18; CDR3 protein: CASSGPGGRGDMNTEAFF
clone size: NA; V gene: TRBV18; CDR3 length: 15; CDR3 protein: CASSPDGRDGNTIYF
clone size: NA; V gene: TRBV21-1; CDR3 length: 17; CDR3 protein: CASPLRGGERGFYGYTF
clone size: few; V gene: TRBV5-1; CDR3 length: 14; CDR3 protein: CASSWGTGGVEAFF
clone size: NA; V gene: TRBV27; CDR3 length: 16; CDR3 protein: CASKPGGVPSNYGYTF
clone size: NA; V gene: TRBV7-2; CDR3 length: 15; CDR3 protein: CASSLALGWGSPLHF
clone size: NA; V gene: TRBV2; CDR3 length: 16; CDR3 protein: CASTVKGRASQETQYF
clone size: NA; V gene: TRBV18; CDR3 length: 18; CDR3 protein: CASSPTSVSGNTNEKLFF
clone size: NA; V gene: TRBV19; CDR3 length: 17; CDR3 protein: CASSPDRRSSGANVLTF
clone size: NA; V gene: TRBV28; CDR3 length: 17; CDR3 protein: CASSPIQIWRATDTQYF
clone size: NA; V gene: TRBV5-1; CDR3 length: 12; CDR3 protein: CASSPGVDTQYF
clone size: NA; V gene: TRBV6-1; CDR3 length: 14; CDR3 protein: CASRDGGHTDTQYF
clone size: NA; V gene: TRBV10-1; CDR3 length: 13; CDR3 protein: CASSVRRLDTQYF
clone size: NA; V gene: TRBV25-1; CDR3 length: 13; CDR3 protein: CASSQPGLNEQFF
clone size: NA; V gene: TRBV18; CDR3 length: 18; CDR3 protein: CASSPTPGQGSSGNTIYF
clone size: NA; V gene: TRBV30; CDR3 length: 13; CDR3 protein: CASSSVSRDTQYF
clone size: once; V gene: TRBV6-5; CDR3 length: 13; CDR3 protein: CASSYSGTGEQFF
clone size: NA; V gene: TRBV7-8; CDR3 length: 13; CDR3 protein: CASSLNAGETQYF
clone size: NA; V gene: TRBV27; CDR3 length: 14; CDR3 protein: CASSGLAGADTQYF
clone size: NA; V gene: TRBV13; CDR3 length: 14; CDR3 protein: CASSLGVSGNTIYF
clone size: NA; V gene: TRBV5-1; CDR3 length: 17; CDR3 protein: CASGTGPSTANTGELFF